This T cell receptor (beta chain) is from a study of shared clonotypes between healthy human individuals. Notes on the study in general: The sharing of 5% to 5.5% of naive CD4 clonotypes was seen across several donors.

Methods used by the authors: There were no quality scores in the junction-only immunoSEQ sequences, so filtering differed. Generated by immunoSEQ multiplex PCR, the TCRdb table keeps only in-frame clones and is missing some. V and J calls and clone size are as listed in that table; D and trimming were resolved from the DNA. The sample holds roughly 2.5 million clones, approximately 90% seen once. This clone was seen once. The antigen is undetermined. This clonotype originated in a man aged 18 to 29 in good health. What was sequenced was naive CD4+ T cells sorted from blood. Indicated subset: CD45RA+ positively selected.

CDR3 sequence: CASSYSGSGITGELFF. The CDR3 DNA sequence: TGTGCCAGCAGTTACAGCGGGAGCGGAATCACCGGGGAGCTGTTTTTT. This rearrangement joins TRBV6-6 to TRBJ2-2, with 8 nucleotides matching TRBD2. The CDR3 consists of 16 residues. Germline values: CDR1 MNHNY, CDR2 SVGAGI (reference sequence). The trim removed 2 bases at V and 4 bases at J, leaving 6 bases unmatched.